These 8 T cell receptor beta chains share one sample of origin, sequenced in a study of T-cell memory formation after mild COVID-19. TCRdb itself ran the 5' RACE reads through MiXCR, one entry per CDR3 protein. The sample yields about 110,000 distinct CDR3 sequences, over 15% seen once. Sequencing was carried out using PBMCs or a T cell subset sorted from them (not recorded which). The receptors derive from a man younger than 30 who had mild COVID-19 (a few samples of this study predate the infection). Cell type and time point are not known.

This clonotype was found a few times. V usage is TRBV29-1 and J usage is TRBJ2-3; the match to TRBD2 covers 9 bases. This CDR3 has 15 residues. The germline V gene encodes CDR1 SQVTM and CDR2 ANQGSEA. Unmatched junction bases numbered 9, after V lost 4 bases and J lost 4 bases. The CDR3 reads CSVVIRSGGPDTQYF. CDR3 nucleotides: TGCAGCGTTGTGATTCGTAGCGGGGGTCCAGATACGCAGTATTTT.

This clonotype showed up just a few times. V gene TRBV30 combines with J gene TRBJ2-1; D is uncertain. V shed 2 bases and J shed 6 bases, with 5 bases lying between them. The V gene's germline CDR1 is GTSNPN and CDR2 SVGIG (reference sequence). The CDR3 consists of 11 residues. The CDR3 DNA reads as TGTGCCTGGAGTAGGAGCAATGAGCAGTTCTTC. Translating it yields CAWSRSNEQFF.

This clonotype was detected only a few times. V gene TRBV12-3 or TRBV12-4 combines with J gene TRBJ1-2, with 11 nucleotides matching TRBD1. The V gene end was trimmed by 7 bases and the J gene end by 6 bases; junction bases not matched to a gene: 7. The CDR3 covers 14 residues. The CDR3 loop is CASTRGQGVNGYTF. The CDR3 DNA follows: TGTGCCAGCACCCGGGGACAGGGGGTAAATGGCTACACCTTC.

The chain employs TRBV7-2 and TRBJ2-1; no reliable D call. This CDR3 spans 15 amino acids. Germline V lookup: CDR1 SGHTA, CDR2 FQGNSA. V shed 3 bases and J shed 0 bases, with 9 bases lying between them. The CDR3 protein is CASSFQESSYNEQFF. The DNA for the CDR3 is TGTGCCAGCAGCTTCCAGGAGAGCTCCTACAATGAGCAGTTCTTC.

This clonotype appeared many times. This rearrangement joins TRBV12-3 or TRBV12-4 to TRBJ1-1; TRBD1 matches 7 bases. V was pared by 8 bases and J by 10 bases, with 25 bases of the junction left unmatched. The CDR3 is made up of 17 amino acids. The CDR3 sequence: CASRTYDITGAKYGAFF. The CDR3 nucleotides are TGTGCCAGCCGAACCTACGACATTACAGGGGCAAAATATGGAGCTTTCTTT.

This clonotype was detected a few times. The junction departs from the called germline gene at one end, perhaps through a read error. The gene calls are TRBV20-1 and TRBJ1-1; 12 bases line up with TRBD1. Germline-derived CDR1 and CDR2 are DFQATT and SNEGSKA (reference sequence). This CDR3 has 14 amino acids. This chain's CDR3 is CSAGTGGQNTEAFF. The DNA for the CDR3 is TGCAGTGCTGGGACAGGGGGCCAGAACACGGAAGCTTTCTTT.

The chain employs TRBV27 and TRBJ2-1; D gene unclear. The germline V gene has CDR1 MNHEY and CDR2 SMNVEV (reference sequence). The V end was cut by 5 bases, the J end by 7 bases, with 9 bases between. The CDR3 is made up of 12 amino acids. As DNA, the CDR3 is TGTGCCAGCAGTAGCGTTGGGAATGAGCAGTTCTTC. Its translation is CASSSVGNEQFF.

This chain uses TRBV4-2 with TRBJ1-2; D might be TRBD1 (5 bases). The CDR3 is 15 amino acids. Germline assignment: CDR1 LGHNA and CDR2 YNFKEQ. V lost 6 bases and J lost 4, with 18 bases in between. This chain's CDR3 is CASSMGLREGYGYTF. CDR3 nucleotides: TGTGCCAGCAGTATGGGGCTTAGGGAGGGCTATGGCTACACCTTC.